This T cell receptor beta chain derives from a study of cytomegalovirus exposure and HLA in healthy donors. The PCR ran on 60 Vbeta and 13 Jbeta primers. Clones were sequenced by immunoSEQ multiplex PCR, and TCRdb holds only the in-frame ones, with some missing. The table has fewer than 90,000 clones, roughly 76% seen once. Healthy bone marrow donors made up the donor group. In the case of this clone: Its target is unknown.

General study findings and limits: The listing of 150 to 200 TCR beta chains classed them as cytomegalovirus-associated.

There are 16 residues in the CDR3. The germline gives CDR1 MNHEY, CDR2 SVGAGI. The V segment lost 4 bases and the J segment 4 bases; nucleotides outside the gene matches: 8. The TCR was taken from a male donor in good health and CMV-seronegative. Sequenced input: PBMCs. The chain links TRBV6-5 to TRBJ1-4, with 8 positions matching TRBD1. The CDR3 DNA follows: TGTGCCAGCAGTTTATCGGGGACAGGCCGTAATGAAAAACTGTTTTTT. The encoded protein is CASSLSGTGRNEKLFF.